The present T cell receptor (beta chain) was sequenced within a study of blood T cell repertoires in COVID-19. On the study more broadly: COVID-19 samples collected from the United States, Italy and Spain covered acute and convalescent phases.

As processed by the authors: Amplification of reference gene primers was used by the study to estimate nucleated cell counts. Some clones are missing from TCRdb's copy, which holds only in-frame ones; the method was immunoSEQ multiplex PCR. V and J calls and clone size are as listed in that table; D and trimming were resolved from the DNA. Of under 150,000 clones in the sample, 80% were seen once. Looked up from germline, CDR1 is SGHNT and CDR2 is YYREEE (reference sequence). The CDR3 totals 15 residues. Losses at the gene ends were 1 base for V and 1 base for J; bases not matched to a gene: 2. In this sample, this clone turned up a few times.

The source is a woman in her forties or fifties with acute or convalescent COVID-19. The rearrangement joins TRBV5-4 to TRBJ1-3; 7 bases align to TRBD1. The sequenced sample was peripheral blood. The CDR3 DNA is TGTGCCAGCAGCTTGCAACAGGGGTCTGGAAACACCATATATTTT. It specifies CASSLQQGSGNTIYF.